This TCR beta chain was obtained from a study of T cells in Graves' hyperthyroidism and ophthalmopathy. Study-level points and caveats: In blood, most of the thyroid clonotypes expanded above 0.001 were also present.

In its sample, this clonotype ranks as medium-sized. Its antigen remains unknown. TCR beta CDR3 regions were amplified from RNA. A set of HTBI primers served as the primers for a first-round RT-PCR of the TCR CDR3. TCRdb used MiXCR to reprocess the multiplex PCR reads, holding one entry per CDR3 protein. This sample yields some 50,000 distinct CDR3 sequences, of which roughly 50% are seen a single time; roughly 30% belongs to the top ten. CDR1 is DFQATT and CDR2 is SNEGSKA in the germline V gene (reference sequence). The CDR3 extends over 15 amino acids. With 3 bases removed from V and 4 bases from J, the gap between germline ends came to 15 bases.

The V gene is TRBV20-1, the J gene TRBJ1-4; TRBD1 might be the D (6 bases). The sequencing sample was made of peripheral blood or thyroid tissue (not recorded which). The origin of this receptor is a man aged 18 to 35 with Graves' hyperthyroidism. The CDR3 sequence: CSASVPGQFNEKLFF. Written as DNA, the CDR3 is TGCAGTGCTAGTGTGCCGGGACAATTTAATGAAAAACTGTTTTTT.